These T cell receptor beta chains were read from a single sample in a study of CD8 T cells in ankylosing spondylitis. MiXCR, applied by TCRdb to the 5' RACE reads, yields one record per CDR3 protein. The sample carries roughly 250,000 distinct CDR3 sequences, 8.6% recorded once. Sequencing was carried out using blood, either unsorted or a sorted T cell fraction (not recorded which). All receptors derive from a male donor with ankylosing spondylitis or in good health (not recorded which). CDR3s include the opening cysteine and the closing phenylalanine or tryptophan. Fields, in order: clone size, J gene, V gene, D gene, CDR3 protein, CDR3 DNA. A D gene is named only where the DNA matches it firmly. Clone size is stated in some rows and not others, as once, few, many or a class when expanded.

many	TRBJ2-1	TRBV11-2	.	CASSSRGGQINEQFF	TGTGCCAGCAGCTCCAGGGGGGGGCAAATCAATGAGCAGTTCTTC
.	TRBJ1-2	TRBV20-1	.	CCARMPNQGQSQGYTF	TGCTGTGCTAGAATGCCTAATCAAGGACAGTCTCAGGGCTACACCTTC
many	TRBJ1-2	TRBV4-1	.	CASSQAQQRDGYTF	TGCGCCAGCAGCCAAGCACAACAGCGGGATGGCTACACCTTC
few	TRBJ2-7	TRBV20-1	.	CSAQSRHRDSYEQYF	TGCAGTGCCCAGTCCAGACACCGTGATTCCTACGAGCAGTACTTC
few	TRBJ2-2	TRBV15	TRBD1	CATSKLRQGAVTGELFF	TGTGCCACCAGCAAATTACGACAGGGGGCGGTCACCGGGGAGCTGTTTTTT
many	TRBJ1-1	TRBV9	.	CASSVLGTEAFF	TGTGCCAGCAGCGTACTGGGGACTGAAGCTTTCTTT
many	TRBJ2-3	TRBV29-1	TRBD2	CSVEWGSGGLITDTQYF	TGCAGCGTTGAATGGGGTAGCGGGGGGCTCATCACAGATACGCAGTATTTT
many	TRBJ1-3	TRBV12-3/TRBV12-4	.	CASSLVQWNTIYF	TGTGCCAGCAGTTTAGTCCAGTGGAACACCATATATTTT
many	TRBJ2-1	TRBV12-3/TRBV12-4	TRBD1	CASSPRDRGGHEQFF	TGTGCCAGCAGTCCCCGGGACAGGGGTGGGCATGAGCAGTTCTTC
.	TRBJ1-2	TRBV18	TRBD1	CASSPRGQGDYGYTF	TGTGCCAGCTCACCACGTGGACAGGGTGACTATGGCTACACCTTC
.	TRBJ2-7	TRBV11-3	.	CASSLPGPRYEQYF	TGTGCCAGCAGCTTACCGGGTCCACGGTACGAGCAGTACTTC
once	TRBJ2-1	TRBV12-3/TRBV12-4	.	CASSLVRSPEQFF	TGTGCCAGCAGTTTGGTTCGCTCCCCGGAGCAGTTCTTC
many	TRBJ1-5	TRBV10-2	.	CASTEQGWNQPQHF	TGCGCCAGCACCGAACAAGGATGGAATCAGCCCCAGCATTTT
.	TRBJ2-3	TRBV5-1	TRBD2	CASTLAGVDTQYF	TGCGCCAGCACTCTAGCGGGGGTAGATACGCAGTATTTT
many	TRBJ2-1	TRBV20-1	.	CSARALQGEQFF	TGCAGTGCTAGAGCCCTACAGGGCGAGCAGTTCTTC
few	TRBJ2-7	TRBV7-9	.	CASSSPLQDGQYF	TGTGCCAGCAGCTCTCCGCTCCAGGACGGGCAGTACTTC
many	TRBJ2-2	TRBV6-5	TRBD2	CASSYSGLAGPPNTGELFF	TGTGCCAGCAGTTACTCTGGACTAGCGGGACCACCGAACACCGGGGAGCTGTTTTTT
many	TRBJ1-1	TRBV27	.	CASSPLTGLNTEAFF	TGTGCCAGCAGTCCCCTTACAGGGCTGAACACTGAAGCTTTCTTT
.	TRBJ2-3	TRBV19	TRBD2	CASRTSGFTDTQYF	TGTGCCAGTAGGACTAGCGGTTTCACAGATACGCAGTATTTT
many	TRBJ2-2	TRBV12-3/TRBV12-4	.	CASTIRAGHSTGELFF	TGTGCCAGCACTATTAGAGCCGGACACTCCACCGGGGAGCTGTTTTTT
many	TRBJ2-4	TRBV20-1	.	CSARAVAVPDIQYF	TGCAGTGCTAGAGCAGTTGCGGTTCCGGACATTCAGTACTTC
.	TRBJ2-7	TRBV20-1	TRBD2	CSARDMGEGPLEQYF	TGCAGTGCTAGAGATATGGGGGAGGGCCCCCTCGAGCAGTACTTC
many	TRBJ1-5	TRBV2	.	CASSDRRGGQPQHF	TGTGCCAGCAGTGACCGCAGGGGTGGGCAGCCCCAGCATTTT
many	TRBJ2-7	TRBV5-1	.	CASSPPYSNEQYF	TGCGCCAGCAGCCCGCCCTACAGTAACGAGCAGTACTTC
many	TRBJ1-2	TRBV9	.	CASSVGSGYGYTF	TGTGCCAGCAGCGTAGGTAGTGGCTATGGCTACACCTTC
few	TRBJ1-2	TRBV29-1	.	CCVAGDHYGYTF	TGCTGCGTTGCTGGGGACCACTATGGCTACACCTTT
many	TRBJ2-5	TRBV15	TRBD2	CATKAGLAGETQYF	TGTGCCACCAAGGCGGGACTAGCGGGAGAGACCCAGTACTTC
many	TRBJ2-3	TRBV20-1	.	CSALRETDTQYF	TGCAGTGCTCTCAGGGAAACAGATACGCAGTATTTT
.	TRBJ1-2	TRBV30	.	CAWSVPRTPSTF	TGTGCCTGGAGTGTACCACGGACCCCCTCCACCTTC
few	TRBJ2-4	TRBV12-3/TRBV12-4	.	CASSLSGVENIQYF	TGTGCCAGCAGTTTATCCGGGGTCGAAAACATTCAGTACTTC
.	TRBJ2-2	TRBV19	TRBD1	CASSMGQAHTGELFF	TGTGCCAGTAGTATGGGACAGGCCCACACCGGGGAGCTGTTTTTT
.	TRBJ2-1	TRBV29-1	TRBD2	CSAVTSGRGEQFF	TGCAGCGCCGTGACTAGCGGGAGGGGTGAGCAGTTCTTC
many	TRBJ1-3	TRBV4-3	TRBD1	CGYRGINTIYF	TGCGGCTACAGGGGCATCAACACCATATATTTT
many	TRBJ1-3	TRBV7-2	.	CASSLARVEGNTIYF	TGTGCCAGCAGCTTAGCGAGGGTAGAGGGAAACACCATATATTTT
many	TRBJ2-1	TRBV20-1	TRBD2	CSAPESSGYNEQFF	TGCAGTGCGCCCGAGTCTAGCGGTTACAATGAGCAGTTCTTC
many	TRBJ2-1	TRBV11-3	.	CASSLAETHGFF	TGTGCCAGCAGCTTAGCGGAGACCCACGGGTTCTTC
many	TRBJ1-3	TRBV3-1	.	CASSLNPGIAGNTIYF	TGTGCCAGCAGCCTTAATCCGGGGATAGCTGGAAACACCATATATTTT